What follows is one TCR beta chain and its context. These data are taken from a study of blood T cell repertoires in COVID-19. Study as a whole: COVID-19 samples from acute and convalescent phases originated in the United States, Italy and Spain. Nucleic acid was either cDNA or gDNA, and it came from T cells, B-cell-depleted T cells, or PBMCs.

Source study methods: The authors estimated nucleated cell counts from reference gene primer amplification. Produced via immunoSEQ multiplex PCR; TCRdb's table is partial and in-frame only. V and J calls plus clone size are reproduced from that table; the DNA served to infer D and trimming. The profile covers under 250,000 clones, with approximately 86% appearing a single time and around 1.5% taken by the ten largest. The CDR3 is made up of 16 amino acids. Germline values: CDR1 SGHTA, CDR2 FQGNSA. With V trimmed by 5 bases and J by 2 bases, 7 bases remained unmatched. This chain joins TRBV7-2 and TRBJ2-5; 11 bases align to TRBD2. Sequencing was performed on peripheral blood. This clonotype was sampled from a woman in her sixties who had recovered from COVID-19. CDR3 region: CASSLPGTSGQETQYF. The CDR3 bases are TGTGCCAGCAGCCTCCCGGGGACTAGCGGACAAGAGACCCAGTACTTC.